This T cell receptor beta chain is drawn from a study of cytomegalovirus exposure and HLA in healthy donors. Notes on the study in general: Analyses of presence/absence relied on an assumption of roughly uniform sequencing depth across donors. There were around 160 TCR beta chains listed as cytomegalovirus-associated.

In the case of this clone: Its antigen is not known.

Trimming pared 4 bases from V and 3 bases from J, leaving 4 bases between. The germline V gene encodes CDR1 MDHEN and CDR2 SYDVKM. The CDR3 consists of 11 residues. The PCR ran on 60 Vbeta and 13 Jbeta primers. Produced via immunoSEQ multiplex PCR; TCRdb's table is partial and in-frame only. The table has around 90,000 clones, about two thirds seen once. The chain employs TRBV28 and TRBJ2-7; D is undetermined. The TCR originated in a woman aged 30 to 39 in good health and CMV-seropositive. Material: PBMCs. This chain's CDR3 is CASSSSYEQYF. The CDR3 bases are TGTGCCAGCAGTTCGAGCTACGAGCAGTACTTC.